This note documents a single T cell receptor (beta chain) sequence. The antigen is undetermined. TCRdb's table, derived via immunoSEQ multiplex PCR, lists solely in-frame clones and lacks some. The repertoire has tens of thousands of clones, around 90% of them found once; the top ten carry 24%. The sample originates from a study of T cell responses to AZD1222 COVID-19 vaccine. Study information: Recipients boosted at about 4 weeks or about 12 weeks are pooled.

Study observations and caveats: Mapped onto spike, vaccine-associated CD4 TCRs spanned it and were dominant at 160-218 and 743-854. Two AZD1222 doses significantly raised spike-specific TCR breadth and depth over controls. Mostly white British, mostly female donors; authors suggested clonal diversity may be underestimated.

The germline V gene encodes CDR1 MGHRA and CDR2 YSYEKL. This CDR3 is built from 13 residues. The germline V and J ends were trimmed by 4 bases and 8 bases, with 12 bases remaining between them. This chain joins TRBV4-1 and TRBJ2-1, with D possibly TRBD2 on 5 matching bases. This specimen was peripheral blood, taken on day 0 of AZD1222 vaccination. This clonotype was obtained from an adult in good health. The CDR3 spells CASSPPLADEQFF. The CDR3 nucleotides read TGCGCCAGCAGCCCACCCCTAGCCGATGAGCAGTTCTTC.